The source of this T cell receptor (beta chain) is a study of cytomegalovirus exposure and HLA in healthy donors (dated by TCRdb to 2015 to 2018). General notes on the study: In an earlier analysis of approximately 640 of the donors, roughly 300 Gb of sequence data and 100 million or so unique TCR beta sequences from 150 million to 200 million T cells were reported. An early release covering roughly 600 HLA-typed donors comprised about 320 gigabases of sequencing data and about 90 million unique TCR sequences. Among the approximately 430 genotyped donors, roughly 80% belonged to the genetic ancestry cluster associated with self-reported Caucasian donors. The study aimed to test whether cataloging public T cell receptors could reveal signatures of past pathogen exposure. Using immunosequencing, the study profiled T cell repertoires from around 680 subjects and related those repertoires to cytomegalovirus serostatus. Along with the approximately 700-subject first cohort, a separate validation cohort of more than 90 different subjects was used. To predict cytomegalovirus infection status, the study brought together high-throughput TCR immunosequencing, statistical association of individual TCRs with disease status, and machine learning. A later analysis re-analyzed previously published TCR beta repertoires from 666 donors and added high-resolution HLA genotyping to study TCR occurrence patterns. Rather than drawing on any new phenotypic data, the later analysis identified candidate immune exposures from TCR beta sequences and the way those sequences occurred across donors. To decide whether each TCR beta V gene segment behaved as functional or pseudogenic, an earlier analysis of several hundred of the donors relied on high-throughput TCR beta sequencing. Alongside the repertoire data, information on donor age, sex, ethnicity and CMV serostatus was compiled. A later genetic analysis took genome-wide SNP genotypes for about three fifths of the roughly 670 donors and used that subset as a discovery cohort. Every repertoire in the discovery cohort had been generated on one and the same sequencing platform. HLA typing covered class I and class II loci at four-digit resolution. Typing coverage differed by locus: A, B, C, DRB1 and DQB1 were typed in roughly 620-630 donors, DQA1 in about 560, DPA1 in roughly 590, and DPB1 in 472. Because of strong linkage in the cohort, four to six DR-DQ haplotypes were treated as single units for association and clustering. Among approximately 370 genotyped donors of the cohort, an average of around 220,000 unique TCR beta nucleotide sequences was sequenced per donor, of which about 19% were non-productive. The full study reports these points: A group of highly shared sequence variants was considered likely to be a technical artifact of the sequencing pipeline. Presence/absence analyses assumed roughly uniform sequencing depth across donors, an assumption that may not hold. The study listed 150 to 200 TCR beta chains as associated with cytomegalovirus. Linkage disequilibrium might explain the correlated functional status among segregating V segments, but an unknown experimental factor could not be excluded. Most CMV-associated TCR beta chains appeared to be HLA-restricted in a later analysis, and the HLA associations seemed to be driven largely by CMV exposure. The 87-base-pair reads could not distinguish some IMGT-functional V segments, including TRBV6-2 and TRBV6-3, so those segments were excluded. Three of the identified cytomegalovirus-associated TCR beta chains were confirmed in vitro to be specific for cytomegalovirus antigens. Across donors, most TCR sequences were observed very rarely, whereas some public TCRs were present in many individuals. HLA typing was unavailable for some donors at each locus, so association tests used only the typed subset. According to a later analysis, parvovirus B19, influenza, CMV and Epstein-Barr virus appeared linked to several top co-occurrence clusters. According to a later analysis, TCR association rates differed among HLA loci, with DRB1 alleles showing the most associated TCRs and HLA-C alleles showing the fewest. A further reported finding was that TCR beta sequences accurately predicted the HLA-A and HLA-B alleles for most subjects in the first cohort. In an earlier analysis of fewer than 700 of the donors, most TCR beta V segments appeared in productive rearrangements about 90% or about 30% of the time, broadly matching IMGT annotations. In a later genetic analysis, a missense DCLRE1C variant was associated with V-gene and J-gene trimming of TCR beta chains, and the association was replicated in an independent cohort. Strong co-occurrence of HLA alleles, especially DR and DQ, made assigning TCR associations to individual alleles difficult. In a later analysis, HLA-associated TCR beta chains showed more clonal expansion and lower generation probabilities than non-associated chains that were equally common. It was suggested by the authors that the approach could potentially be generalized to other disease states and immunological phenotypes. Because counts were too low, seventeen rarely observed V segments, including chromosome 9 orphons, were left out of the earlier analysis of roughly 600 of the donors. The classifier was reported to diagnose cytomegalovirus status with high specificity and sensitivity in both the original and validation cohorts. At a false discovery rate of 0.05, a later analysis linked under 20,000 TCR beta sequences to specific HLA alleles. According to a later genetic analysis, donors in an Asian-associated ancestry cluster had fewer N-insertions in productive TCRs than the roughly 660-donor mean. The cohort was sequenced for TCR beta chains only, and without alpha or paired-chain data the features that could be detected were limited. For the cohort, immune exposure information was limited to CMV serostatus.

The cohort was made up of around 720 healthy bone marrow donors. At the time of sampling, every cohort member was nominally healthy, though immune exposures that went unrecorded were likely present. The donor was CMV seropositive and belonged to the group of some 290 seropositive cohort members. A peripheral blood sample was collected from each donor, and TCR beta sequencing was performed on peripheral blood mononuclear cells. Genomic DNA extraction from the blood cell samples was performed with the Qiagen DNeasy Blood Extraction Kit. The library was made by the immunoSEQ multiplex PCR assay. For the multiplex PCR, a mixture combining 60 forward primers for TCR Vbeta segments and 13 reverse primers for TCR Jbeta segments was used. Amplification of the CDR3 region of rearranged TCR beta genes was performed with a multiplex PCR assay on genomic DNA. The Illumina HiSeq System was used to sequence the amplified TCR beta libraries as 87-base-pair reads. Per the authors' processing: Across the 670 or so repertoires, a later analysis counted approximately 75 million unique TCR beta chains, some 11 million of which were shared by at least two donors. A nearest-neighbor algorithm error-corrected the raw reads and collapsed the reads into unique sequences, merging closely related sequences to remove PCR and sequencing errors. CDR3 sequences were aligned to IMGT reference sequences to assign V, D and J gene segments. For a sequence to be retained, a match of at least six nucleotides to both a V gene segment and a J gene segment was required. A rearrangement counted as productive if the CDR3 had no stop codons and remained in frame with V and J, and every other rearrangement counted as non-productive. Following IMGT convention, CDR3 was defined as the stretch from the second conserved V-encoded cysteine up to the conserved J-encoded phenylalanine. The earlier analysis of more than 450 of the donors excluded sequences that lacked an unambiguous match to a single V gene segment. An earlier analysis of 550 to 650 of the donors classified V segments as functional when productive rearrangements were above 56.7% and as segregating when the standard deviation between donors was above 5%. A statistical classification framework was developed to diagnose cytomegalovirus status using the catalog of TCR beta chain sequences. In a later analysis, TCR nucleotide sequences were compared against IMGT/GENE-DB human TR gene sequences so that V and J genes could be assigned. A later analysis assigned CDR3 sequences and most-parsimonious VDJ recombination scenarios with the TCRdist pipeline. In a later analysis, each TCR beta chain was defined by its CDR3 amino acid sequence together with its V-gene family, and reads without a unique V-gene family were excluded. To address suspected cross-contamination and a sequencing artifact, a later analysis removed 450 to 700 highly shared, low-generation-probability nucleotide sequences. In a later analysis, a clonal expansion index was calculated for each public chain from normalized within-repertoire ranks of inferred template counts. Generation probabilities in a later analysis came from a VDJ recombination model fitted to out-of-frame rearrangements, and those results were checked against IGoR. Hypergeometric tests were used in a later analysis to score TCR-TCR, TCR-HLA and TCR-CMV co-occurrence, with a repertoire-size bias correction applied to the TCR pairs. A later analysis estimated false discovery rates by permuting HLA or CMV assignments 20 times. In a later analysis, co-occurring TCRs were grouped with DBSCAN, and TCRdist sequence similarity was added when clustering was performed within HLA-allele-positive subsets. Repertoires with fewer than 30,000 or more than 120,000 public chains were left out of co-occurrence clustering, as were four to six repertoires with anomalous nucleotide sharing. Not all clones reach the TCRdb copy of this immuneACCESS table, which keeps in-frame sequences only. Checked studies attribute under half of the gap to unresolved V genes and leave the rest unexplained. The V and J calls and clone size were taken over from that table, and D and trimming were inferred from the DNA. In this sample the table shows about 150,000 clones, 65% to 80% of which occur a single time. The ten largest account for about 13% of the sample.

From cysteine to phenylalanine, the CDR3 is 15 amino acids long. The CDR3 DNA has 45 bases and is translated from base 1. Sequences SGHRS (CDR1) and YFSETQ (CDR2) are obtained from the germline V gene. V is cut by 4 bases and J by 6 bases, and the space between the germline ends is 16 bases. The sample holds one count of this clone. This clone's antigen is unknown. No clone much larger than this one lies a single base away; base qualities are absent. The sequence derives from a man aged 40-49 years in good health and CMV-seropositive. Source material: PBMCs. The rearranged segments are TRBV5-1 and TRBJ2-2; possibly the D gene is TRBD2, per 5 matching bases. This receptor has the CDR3 CASSPSEARAGELFF. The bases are TGCGCCAGCAGCCCCTCGGAAGCGAGGGCCGGGGAGCTGTTTTTT. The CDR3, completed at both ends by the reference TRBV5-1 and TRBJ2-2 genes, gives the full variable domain KAGVTQTPRYLIKTRGQQVTLSCSPISGHRSVSWYQQTPGQGLQFLFEYFSETQRNKGNFPGRFSGRQFSNSRSEMNVSTLELGDSALYLCASSPSEARAGELFFGEGSRLTVL.